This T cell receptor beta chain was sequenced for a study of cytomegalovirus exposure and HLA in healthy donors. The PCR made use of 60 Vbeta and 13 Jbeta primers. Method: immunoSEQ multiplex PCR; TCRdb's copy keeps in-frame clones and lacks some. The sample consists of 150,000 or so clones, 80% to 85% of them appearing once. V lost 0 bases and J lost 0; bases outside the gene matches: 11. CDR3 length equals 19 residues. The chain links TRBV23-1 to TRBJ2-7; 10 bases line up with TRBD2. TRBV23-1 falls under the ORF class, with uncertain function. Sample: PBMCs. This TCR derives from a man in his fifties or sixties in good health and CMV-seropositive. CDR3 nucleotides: TGCGCCAGCAGTCAATCATCCTCGGGCATAGCGGGAGGCTCCTACGAGCAGTACTTC. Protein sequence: CASSQSSSGIAGGSYEQYF.